This is a list of T cell receptor beta chains from one sample in a study of blood T cell repertoires in COVID-19. Measured with immunoSEQ multiplex PCR; TCRdb has only the in-frame clones, and not every one. The table has 380,000 or so clones, roughly 87% seen once. The sample was PBMCs or T cells enriched from blood (not recorded which). These TCRs come from a woman between 40 and 50 years old with acute COVID-19. Each CDR3 is given with its conserved first and last residue. A D gene is named only where the DNA matches it firmly. A clone size is listed for some rows: how often the clone was seen (once, few, many), or a class if it is expanded.

CDR3nt	CDR3aa	v_gene	j_gene	d_gene	abundance
TGCGCCAGCAGCCTGTCAGGCCAAACTAATGAAAAACTGTTTTTT	CASSLSGQTNEKLFF	TRBV4-1	TRBJ1-4	.	.
TGTGCCTCCTCTCGGTGGGCAGGGAACACTGAAGCTTTCTTT	CASSRWAGNTEAFF	TRBV30	TRBJ1-1	.	.
TGTGCCTGGAGTTCTGGGACAGGGCTGAACACTGAAGCTTTCTTT	CAWSSGTGLNTEAFF	TRBV30	TRBJ1-1	TRBD1	few
TGTGCCAGCAGTGAAGGACTAGATAATGAGCAGTTCTTC	CASSEGLDNEQFF	TRBV2	TRBJ2-1	.	.
TGTGCCAGCAGCGTAGTGGGGACTAGCGGGGGCGGCCCAGATACGCAGTATTTT	CASSVVGTSGGGPDTQYF	TRBV9	TRBJ2-3	TRBD2	.
TGTGCCAGCAGCTTGGGGGCCCTCTCTGGAAACACCATATATTTT	CASSLGALSGNTIYF	TRBV5-4	TRBJ1-3	.	few
TGTGCCAGCAGCGAGGACAGGGGGATCAGTTCCTACAATGAGCAGTTCTTC	CASSEDRGISSYNEQFF	TRBV7-8	TRBJ2-1	TRBD1	.
TGCGCCAGCAGCTTGGTGCCGACAGGGGACTCACCCCTCCACTTT	CASSLVPTGDSPLHF	TRBV5-1	TRBJ1-6	TRBD1	few
TGTGCCAGCAGCTCCACAGGGATGAGAAACACCATATATTTT	CASSSTGMRNTIYF	TRBV5-5	TRBJ1-3	.	.
TGTGCCAGCAGCACGTCAGCGCAATCCTACAATGAGCAGTTCTTC	CASSTSAQSYNEQFF	TRBV5-4	TRBJ2-1	.	.
TGTGCCAGCAGCCCGGGAGGGGGTGTTTCCTACAATGAGCAGTTCTTC	CASSPGGGVSYNEQFF	TRBV2	TRBJ2-1	TRBD2	once
TGCGCCAGCAGCTTGGCGGCTAGCGGGGGCTTAACACAAGAGACCCAGTACTTC	CASSLAASGGLTQETQYF	TRBV5-1	TRBJ2-5	TRBD2	.
TGTGCCAGTAGAATGACCGGGACAGGGTCTGATGAGCAGTTCTTC	CASRMTGTGSDEQFF	TRBV19	TRBJ2-1	TRBD1	few
TGTGCCAGCAGCCAAGCATCTAGCGGGGGGCCGGGTAAAGAGACCCAGTACTTC	CASSQASSGGPGKETQYF	TRBV3-1/TRBV3-2	TRBJ2-5	TRBD2	.
TGTGCCAGCAGTCCAAACCTCGGAGGGACTGAAGCTTTCTTT	CASSPNLGGTEAFF	TRBV2	TRBJ1-1	.	once
TGTGCCAGCAGCCTTCCGCAGGGGAATGTTGGTGAAAAACTGTTTTTT	CASSLPQGNVGEKLFF	TRBV7-9	TRBJ1-4	.	.
TGTGCCAGCAGCTTGGTAGGGACTAGACTCAATGAGCAGTTCTTC	CASSLVGTRLNEQFF	TRBV5-4	TRBJ2-1	TRBD2	.
TGTGCCAGCAGCTTGGTCCACACCCACCAAGAGACCCAGTACTTC	CASSLVHTHQETQYF	TRBV5-4	TRBJ2-5	.	.
TGCGCCAGCAACAGGGACCCAGGGGCCGGAGGCTACACCTTC	CASNRDPGAGGYTF	TRBV5-1	TRBJ1-2	.	.
TGTGCCAGCGGGACAGGGGTACGGCCCTCCTATAATTCACCCCTCCACTTT	CASGTGVRPSYNSPLHF	TRBV25-1	TRBJ1-6	TRBD1	once
TGTGCCAGCAGGGAGACAGGGCCTAATGAAAAACTGTTTTTT	CASRETGPNEKLFF	TRBV2	TRBJ1-4	TRBD1	.
TGTGCCAGCAGACAGCGAGACAGGGGGCTTGACACTGAAGCTTTCTTT	CASRQRDRGLDTEAFF	TRBV7-9	TRBJ1-1	TRBD1	.
TGTGCCAGCAGCTTAGGGCGGGACAGGGCCCACGAGCAGTACTTC	CASSLGRDRAHEQYF	TRBV7-9	TRBJ2-7	TRBD1	.
TGCGCCAGCAGCTTGGGACAGGGAGGAACTGAAGCTTTCTTT	CASSLGQGGTEAFF	TRBV5-1	TRBJ1-1	TRBD1	.
TGTGCCAGCAGCCAAGGGAATAGCTTCGACAATGAGCAGTTCTTC	CASSQGNSFDNEQFF	TRBV4-2	TRBJ2-1	.	.
TGTGCCAGCAGCGTGAACAGGGGGCTAGGAGATACGCAGTATTTT	CASSVNRGLGDTQYF	TRBV5-4	TRBJ2-3	TRBD1	.
TGTGCCAGCAGCCTCTCAGATTCACCCCTCCACTTT	CASSLSDSPLHF	TRBV11-2	TRBJ1-6	.	.
TGTGCCAGTAGTATGGGTAGGGGTCCCCATGAGCAGTTCTTC	CASSMGRGPHEQFF	TRBV19	TRBJ2-1	.	.
TGTGCCACCAGCAGAGATCTCTCGGCCTACGAGCAGTACTTC	CATSRDLSAYEQYF	TRBV15	TRBJ2-7	.	.
TGTGCCACCAGTGAAAACCGGGTGGACAGGGACAATCAGCCCCAGCATTTT	CATSENRVDRDNQPQHF	TRBV24-1	TRBJ1-5	TRBD1	.
TGTGCCAGCAGCTTCTATCGACAGGGGGCGAACACTGAAGCTTTCTTT	CASSFYRQGANTEAFF	TRBV5-5	TRBJ1-1	TRBD1	.
TGTGCCAGCAACTGGGCCAGGTTGGACACTGAAGCTTTCTTT	CASNWARLDTEAFF	TRBV2	TRBJ1-1	.	.
TGTGCCAGCGGGTGCGACAGGCCGGCTAGCACCTTC	CASGCDRPASTF	TRBV21-1	TRBJ1-2	.	.
TGTGCCAGCAGCATGGGGACTAGCAGCTCTTACGAGCAGTACTTC	CASSMGTSSSYEQYF	TRBV5-6	TRBJ2-7	TRBD2	.
TGTGCCAGCAGCTTGCCGACTAGCGGGGGGCAGGGCACAGATACGCAGTATTTT	CASSLPTSGGQGTDTQYF	TRBV7-9	TRBJ2-3	TRBD2	.
TGTGCCAGCAGGACACTAGCGAACTATGGCTACACCTTC	CASRTLANYGYTF	TRBV2	TRBJ1-2	.	few
TGTGCCAGCAGCTTAGTCGCGGGGGAGCAGTTCTTC	CASSLVAGEQFF	TRBV7-8	TRBJ2-1	.	.
TGTGCCAGCAGCCAAGGTAGCGGGGTCAGGTATGGCTACACCTTC	CASSQGSGVRYGYTF	TRBV3-1/TRBV3-2	TRBJ1-2	.	.
TGCAGTGCTAGTGGGACAGACTACGAGCAGTACTTC	CSASGTDYEQYF	TRBV20-1	TRBJ2-7	TRBD1	.
TGTGCCAGCCTTCCCGGGGGAGGAAACACTGAAGCTTTCTTT	CASLPGGGNTEAFF	TRBV27	TRBJ1-1	.	.
TGCGCCAGCAGCACTTACAGGGGCAACCTAAGCAATCAGCCCCAGCATTTT	CASSTYRGNLSNQPQHF	TRBV4-1	TRBJ1-5	TRBD1	.
TGTGCCAGTAGATTGCAATGGGGGGGCAATCAGCCCCAGCATTTT	CASRLQWGGNQPQHF	TRBV19	TRBJ1-5	.	.
TGTGCCAGCAGTGACCTAGGACACATCTACGAGCAGTACTTC	CASSDLGHIYEQYF	TRBV6-1	TRBJ2-7	.	.
TGTGCCAGCAGCCAAGTTCCGGGGGGCCGGCAAGAGACCCAGTACTTC	CASSQVPGGRQETQYF	TRBV3-1/TRBV3-2	TRBJ2-5	.	.
TGCAGCGTTGAAGAGGCGGGGGGTCGCTACTATGGCTACACCTTC	CSVEEAGGRYYGYTF	TRBV29-1	TRBJ1-2	.	once
TGTGCCAGCAGCCAAGGGACTAGCGGGGGGGGACCGTTAAATGAGCAGTTCTTC	CASSQGTSGGGPLNEQFF	TRBV3-1/TRBV3-2	TRBJ2-1	TRBD2	.
TGTGCCAGCAGCGTACAGATCACAGATACGCAGTATTTT	CASSVQITDTQYF	TRBV9	TRBJ2-3	.	.
TGTGCCAGCAGCTCGGCTAAGAGGGGGCCACTAGGGTATAATGAGCAGTTCTTC	CASSSAKRGPLGYNEQFF	TRBV5-4	TRBJ2-1	TRBD1	.
TGTGCCATCAGTGAAGGAGGGGCCGAAGAGACCCAGTACTTC	CAISEGGAEETQYF	TRBV10-3	TRBJ2-5	.	.
TGTGCCAGCAGACACAGGACTAGCTCCTACAATGAGCAGTTCTTC	CASRHRTSSYNEQFF	TRBV6-5	TRBJ2-1	TRBD2	.